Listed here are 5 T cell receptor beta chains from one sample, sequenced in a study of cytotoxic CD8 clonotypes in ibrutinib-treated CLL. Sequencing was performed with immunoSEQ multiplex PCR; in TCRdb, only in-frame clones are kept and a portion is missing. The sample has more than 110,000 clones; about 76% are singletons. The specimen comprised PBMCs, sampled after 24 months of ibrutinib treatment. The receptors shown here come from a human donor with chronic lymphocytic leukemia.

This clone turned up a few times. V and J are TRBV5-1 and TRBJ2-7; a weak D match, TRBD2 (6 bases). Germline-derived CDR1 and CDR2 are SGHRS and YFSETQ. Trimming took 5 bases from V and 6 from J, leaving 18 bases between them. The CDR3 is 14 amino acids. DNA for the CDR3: TGCGCCAGCAGGAGGCGGGACCGCTTAGGCGAGCAGTACTTC. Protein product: CASRRRDRLGEQYF.

For the CDR3, the DNA is TGTGCCAGCAGCTTTATGGGGAATGAGCAGTTCTTC. Translating gives CASSFMGNEQFF. The rearrangement links TRBV5-6 to TRBJ2-1; D uncertain. The V gene's germline CDR1 is SGHDT and CDR2 YYEEEE. Trimming stripped 2 bases from V and 7 bases from J, with 7 bases between. This CDR3 has 12 amino acids.

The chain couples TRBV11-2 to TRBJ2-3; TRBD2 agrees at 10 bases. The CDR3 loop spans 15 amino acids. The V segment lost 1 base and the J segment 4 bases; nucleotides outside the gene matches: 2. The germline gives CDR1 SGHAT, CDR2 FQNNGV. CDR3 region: CASSLVAGGSDTQYF. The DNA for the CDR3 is TGTGCCAGCAGCTTAGTAGCGGGAGGTTCAGATACGCAGTATTTT.

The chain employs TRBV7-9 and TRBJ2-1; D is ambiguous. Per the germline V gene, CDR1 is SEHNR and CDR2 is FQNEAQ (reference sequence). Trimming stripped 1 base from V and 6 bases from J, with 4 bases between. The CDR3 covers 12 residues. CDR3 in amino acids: CASSLEVNEQFF. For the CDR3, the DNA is TGTGCCAGCAGCTTAGAAGTCAATGAGCAGTTCTTC.

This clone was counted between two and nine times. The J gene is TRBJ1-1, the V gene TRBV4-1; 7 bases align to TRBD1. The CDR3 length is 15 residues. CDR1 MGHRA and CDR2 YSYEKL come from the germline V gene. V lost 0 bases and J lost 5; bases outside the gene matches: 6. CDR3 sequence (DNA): TGCGCCAGCAGCCAAGATCGAACAGGGGTTACTGAAGCTTTCTTT. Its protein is CASSQDRTGVTEAFF.